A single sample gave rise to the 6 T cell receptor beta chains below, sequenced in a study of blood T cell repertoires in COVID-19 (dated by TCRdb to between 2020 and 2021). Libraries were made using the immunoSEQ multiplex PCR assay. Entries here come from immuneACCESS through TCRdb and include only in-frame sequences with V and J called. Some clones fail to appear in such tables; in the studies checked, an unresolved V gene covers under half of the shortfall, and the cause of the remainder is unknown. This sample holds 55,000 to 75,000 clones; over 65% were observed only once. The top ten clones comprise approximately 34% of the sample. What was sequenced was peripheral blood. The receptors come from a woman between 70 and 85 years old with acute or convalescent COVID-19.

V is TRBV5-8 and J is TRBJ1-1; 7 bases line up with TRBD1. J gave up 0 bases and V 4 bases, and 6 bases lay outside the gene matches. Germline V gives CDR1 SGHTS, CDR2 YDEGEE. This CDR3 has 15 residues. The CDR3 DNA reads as TGTGCCAGCAGCGGAGGACAGGTTATGAACACTGAAGCTTTCTTT. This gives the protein CASSGGQVMNTEAFF. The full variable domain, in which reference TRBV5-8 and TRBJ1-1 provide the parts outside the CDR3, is EAGVTQSPTHLIKTRGQQATLRCSPISGHTSVYWYQQALGLGLQFLLWYDEGEERNRGNFPPRFSGRQFPNYSSELNVNALELEDSALYLCASSGGQVMNTEAFFGQGTRLTVV.

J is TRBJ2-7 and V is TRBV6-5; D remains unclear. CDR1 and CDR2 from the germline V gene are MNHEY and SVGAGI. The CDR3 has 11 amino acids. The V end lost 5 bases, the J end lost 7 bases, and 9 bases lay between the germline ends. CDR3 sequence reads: CASSRSGEQYF. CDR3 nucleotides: TGTGCCAGCAGTCGGAGTGGAGAGCAGTACTTC.

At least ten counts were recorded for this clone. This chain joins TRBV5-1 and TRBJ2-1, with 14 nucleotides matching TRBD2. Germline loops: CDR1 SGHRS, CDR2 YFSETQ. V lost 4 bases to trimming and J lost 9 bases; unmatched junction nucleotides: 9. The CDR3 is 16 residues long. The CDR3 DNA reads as TGCGCCAGCAGCGGGGGACTAGCGGGAGTTTTCAGTGAGCAGTTCTTC. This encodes CASSGGLAGVFSEQFF.

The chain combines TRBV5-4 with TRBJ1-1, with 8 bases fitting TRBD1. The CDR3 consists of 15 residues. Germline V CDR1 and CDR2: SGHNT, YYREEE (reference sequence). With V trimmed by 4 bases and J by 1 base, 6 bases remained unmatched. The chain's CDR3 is CASSPGTGRNTEAFF. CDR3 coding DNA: TGTGCCAGCAGCCCCGGGACAGGCAGGAACACTGAAGCTTTCTTT.

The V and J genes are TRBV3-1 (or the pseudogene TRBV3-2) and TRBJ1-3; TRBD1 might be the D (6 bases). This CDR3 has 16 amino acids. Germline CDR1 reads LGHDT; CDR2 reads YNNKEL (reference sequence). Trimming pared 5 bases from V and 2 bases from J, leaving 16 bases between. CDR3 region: CASSTRIQGTGNTIYF. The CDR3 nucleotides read TGTGCCAGCAGCACACGTATTCAGGGGACTGGAAACACCATATATTTT.

Here the CDR3 DNA reads TGTGCCAGCAGCGTAGCAGGGGAGAACACTGAAGCTTTCTTT. Protein sequence: CASSVAGENTEAFF. The rearrangement uses TRBV9 and TRBJ1-1; possible D gene TRBD1, 6 bases. Germline values: CDR1 SGDLS, CDR2 YYNGEE. Trimming removed 0 bases at V and 1 base at J, with 7 bases between. The CDR3 runs to 14 residues.